The entry below describes one TCR beta chain. The antigen it binds to is not known. Base qualities are not provided; no much larger clone lies one nucleotide away. The data stem from a study of technical replicates of blood from a handful of donors (dated by TCRdb to 2017 to 2019). Libraries were built with the immunoSEQ multiplex PCR assay. The table was pulled from immuneACCESS by TCRdb, which kept in-frame rearrangements only. Such tables lose some clones; where checked, under half of the loss comes from unresolved V genes, and the rest has no known cause. This sample holds tens of thousands of clones; about 93% were observed only once. The ten largest clones add up to around 0.21% of the sample. V and J are truncated by 5 bases and 5 bases respectively, leaving an intervening sequence of 16 bases. CDR1 and CDR2 were assigned from the germline V gene as SGHAT and FQNNGV. Spanning cysteine to phenylalanine, the CDR3 consists of 15 amino acids. The retained sequence is limited to the CDR3, 45 bases, with the frame set at the first base.

Input material: T cells isolated from PBMCs. This TCR derives from a human donor in good health. The chain uses TRBV11-2 and TRBJ2-1; TRBD2 could be the D gene, as 5 bases match. The CDR3 in this case is CASSRVRGSHNEQFF. The DNA reads as follows: TGTGCCAGCAGCCGCGTTCGGGGTTCGCACAATGAGCAGTTCTTC. When the CDR3 is completed using the reference TRBV11-2 and TRBJ2-1 genes on either side, the full variable domain is EAGVAQSPRYKIIEKRQSVAFWCNPISGHATLYWYQQILGQGPKLLIQFQNNGVVDDSQLPKDRFSAERLKGVDSTLKIQPAKLEDSAVYLCASSRVRGSHNEQFFGPGTRLTVL.